The 11 T cell receptor beta chains below come from one sample, sequenced in a study of early stage breast cancer tumors (dated by TCRdb to 2016 to 2017). Library generation was performed with the immunoSEQ multiplex PCR assay. TCRdb stores this immuneACCESS table with in-frame sequences only. Part of the clones is absent; in the studies checked, under half of the shortfall reflects unresolved V genes, and no reason is known for the rest. The sample data list roughly 30,000 clones, and about 59% of these were observed just once. In total, the top ten clones hold 7.5% to 9.5% of the sample. The sample was breast tumor tissue. All receptors derive from a person aged 45 to 59 with breast cancer.

The J gene is TRBJ1-3, the V gene TRBV4-1; perhaps TRBD1 as D (5 bases). The CDR3 is 16 residues long. V was clipped by 0 bases and J by 0 bases, with 9 bases between them. Germline-derived CDR1 and CDR2 are MGHRA and YSYEKL. CDR3 in amino acids: CASSQDSGGSGNTIYF. As DNA, the CDR3 is TGCGCCAGCAGCCAAGATAGTGGGGGCTCTGGAAACACCATATATTTT.

This clone was seen only a few times. The gene calls are TRBV19 and TRBJ1-3, with no clear D. This CDR3 comprises 12 residues. Germline assignment: CDR1 LNHDA and CDR2 SQIVND (reference sequence). The CDR3 region is CAVESSGNTIYF. In DNA form, the CDR3 reads TGTGCTGTGGAGAGCTCTGGAAACACCATATATTTT.

This chain connects TRBV6-5 to TRBJ1-1, with 8 bases fitting TRBD1. The CDR3 totals 14 residues. V dropped 5 bases and J dropped 6; count of bases not matched to a gene: 8. Germline values: CDR1 MNHEY, CDR2 SVGAGI. The CDR3 reads CASSLRTGFSEAFF. The CDR3 nucleotides read TGTGCCAGCAGTCTGAGGACAGGGTTTTCTGAAGCTTTCTTT.

The chain links TRBV19 to TRBJ1-5, with D perhaps matching TRBD1 (5 bases). V dropped 3 bases and J dropped 4 bases, with 7 bases sitting between them. Germline V gene sequence: CDR1 LNHDA, CDR2 SQIVND (reference sequence). The CDR3 extends over 13 amino acids. In DNA, the CDR3 is TGTGCCAGTAGTATTGAGGGGAATCAGCCCCAGCATTTT. Amino acids: CASSIEGNQPQHF.

The rearrangement joins TRBV2 to TRBJ2-6; D may be TRBD1 (5 bases). Germline V gene data show CDR1 as SNHLY and CDR2 as FYNNEI. The CDR3 is 14 residues long. V was trimmed by 6 bases and J by 0 bases, leaving 6 bases between them. The CDR3 loop reads CASRQVSGANVLTF. Here the CDR3 DNA reads TGTGCCAGCAGACAGGTCTCTGGGGCCAACGTCCTGACTTTC.

This clone was recorded a few times. This chain links TRBV15 with TRBJ2-5, with D possibly matching TRBD2 (5 bases). The CDR3 covers 15 residues. V lost 1 base, J lost 0 bases, and 9 bases lay in between. Germline V gene data show CDR1 as LNHNV and CDR2 as YYDKDF (reference sequence). DNA of the CDR3: TGTGCCACCAGCAGAGTGGACGGGAACCAAGAGACCCAGTACTTC. Amino acid sequence: CATSRVDGNQETQYF.

The chain joins TRBV6-5 to TRBJ2-7; TRBD1 agrees at 9 bases. J was trimmed by 3 bases and V by 8 bases; bases with no gene match: 5. This CDR3 has 13 residues. CDR1 and CDR2 from the germline V gene are MNHEY and SVGAGI. The CDR3: CASFRTGDYEQYF. The CDR3 region has the DNA TGTGCCAGCTTTCGGACAGGGGACTACGAGCAGTACTTC.

The V call is TRBV5-1, the J call TRBJ1-3; D not resolved. The germline V and J ends were trimmed by 0 bases and 1 base, with 17 bases remaining between them. Germline-derived CDR1 and CDR2 are SGHRS and YFSETQ. The CDR3 is made up of 18 amino acids. The DNA for the CDR3 is TGCGCCAGCAGCTTGGAGTGGGTAGGATCGATTTCTGGAAACACCATATATTTT. Amino acids: CASSLEWVGSISGNTIYF.

The rearrangement uses TRBV13 and TRBJ2-3; D may be TRBD2 (5 bases). Per germline, CDR1 PRHDT and CDR2 FYEKMQ (reference sequence). V lost 5 bases, J lost 4 bases, and 16 bases lay in between. The CDR3 contains 15 residues. DNA for the CDR3: TGTGCCAGCAGCCCATCAACCTTCGGGGCAGATACGCAGTATTTT. Translated, it gives CASSPSTFGADTQYF.

This clone was recorded a few times. The V call is TRBV2, the J call TRBJ2-7, with D tentatively TRBD1 (6 bases). This CDR3 has 14 residues. The V end lost 3 bases, the J end lost 3 bases, and 12 bases lay between the germline ends. CDR1 and CDR2 from the germline V gene are SNHLY and FYNNEI. Here the CDR3 reads CASSEGRGYYEQYF. The CDR3 DNA sequence: TGTGCCAGCAGTGAGGGCAGGGGATACTACGAGCAGTACTTC.

V usage is TRBV25-1 and J usage is TRBJ1-1; no firm D call. Germline-derived CDR1 and CDR2 are MGHDK and SYGVNS. Trimming pared 5 bases from V and 3 bases from J, leaving 13 bases between. This CDR3 contains 14 residues. The CDR3 DNA reads TGTGCCAGCAGTTACCATGGAAGGGACACTGAAGCTTTCTTT. Translating gives CASSYHGRDTEAFF.